Described below is a single T cell receptor (beta chain) sequence and its context. Its antigen remains undetermined. Per-base qualities were not stored, and no clone one base away is much larger. Trimmed from V: 0 bases; trimmed from J: 10 bases; junction bases lacking a gene match: 9. The germline V gene supplies CDR1 SGHRS and CDR2 YFSETQ. The CDR3 goes from the cysteine to the phenylalanine over 14 residues. Only the CDR3 DNA is retained, 42 bases long and in frame from the first base. One collaborating source in Seattle enrolled patients during active infection and followed them longitudinally through the course of disease. Each collaborating institution followed its own protocols to collect whole blood in K2EDTA tubes. For TCRbeta analysis, collaborator samples were shipped as frozen whole blood, as isolated PBMCs, or as DNA extracted from either sample type. The immunoSEQ Assay, a bias-controlled multiplex PCR, was used to amplify TCRbeta CDR3 regions from genomic DNA. On the authors' methods: The number of nucleated cells in each sample was estimated from the amplification of reference gene primers within the assay. To quantify the absolute abundance of each unique TCRbeta CDR3 rearrangement, sequence reads were collapsed and filtered. For each sample, productive Simpson clonality was calculated as the square root of Simpson's diversity index across productive rearrangements. As stored in TCRdb, this immuneACCESS dataset retains in-frame rearrangements with V and J assigned. A fraction of the clones does not appear; measured against another copy, unresolved V genes explain less than half of the discrepancy, and the remainder lacks a known reason. The DNA was the basis for D and trimming; V, J and clone size are from that table. The sample includes almost 400,000 clones, with 70% to 90% observed a single time. The ten top clones hold about 2% of the sample.

This entry comes from a study of blood T cell repertoires in COVID-19 (dated by TCRdb to the early 2020s). A note on the overall study: The collaborator samples originated in the United States, Italy and Spain and spanned the acute and convalescent phases of COVID-19. Sample metadata almost always included a de-identified subject ID, COVID-19 status, age in years and sex. The material from the prospective study consisted of cDNA or gDNA derived from T cells, B-cell-depleted T cells, or PBMCs. The samples were drawn from the first 160 participants of the ongoing ImmuneRACE study and from over 950 subjects provided by 6 global collaborators. The dataset comprised deeply sampled blood TCRbeta repertoires from subjects exposed to, actively infected with, or recovered from COVID-19. HLA class I and class II types, where available, came from metadata supplied by the sample provider rather than from assay-based typing. A freely available public database, intended as a resource for researchers studying the immune response to SARS-CoV-2, is where the repertoires were released.

The research as a whole found: Clinical and demographic metadata were provided uncurated, with the amount varying by source and participant.

Material for sequencing was peripheral blood. This TCR came from an older woman with COVID-19, enrolled during active disease. The chain uses TRBV5-1 and TRBJ1-1; the junction holds 7 bases that match TRBD1. For the CDR3, the sequence is CASSLVGQSPAAFF. The nucleotides read TGCGCCAGCAGCTTGGTGGGACAGTCCCCCGCAGCTTTCTTT.